The 31 T cell receptor beta chains in this list originate from one sample, sequenced in a study of blood T cells in healthy people across ages. Together with a sample-barcoded 5' primer, a J-beta primer mix was included in a second PCR lasting roughly 7 to 11 cycles. TCRdb called the 5' RACE reads again in MiXCR, with one record for every CDR3 protein. The table lists fewer than 750,000 distinct CDR3 sequences, roughly half of them singletons. The specimen was blood. Source of these receptors: a woman aged 80 or over in good health.

This clonotype has ten or more counts. The J gene is TRBJ2-7, the V gene TRBV10-3; TRBD2 matches 8 bases. Germline V CDR1 and CDR2: ENHRY, SYGVKD. V shed 6 bases, J shed 2 bases, and the junction held 3 bases outside the gene matches. This CDR3 contains 13 residues. In DNA form, the CDR3 reads TGTGCCATCAGCCCGGGACTAGCCTACGAGCAGTACTTC. Protein product: CAISPGLAYEQYF.

As regards this clonotype: A much larger clonotype is one base distant, so this may be a read error. The rearrangement links TRBV12-3 or TRBV12-4 to TRBJ2-5, with D uncertain. V was shortened by 11 bases and J by 11 bases, with 24 bases between the two germline ends. This CDR3 comprises 13 residues. The CDR3 here is CASYMGSYNEQYF. In DNA, the CDR3 is TGTGCCTCGTATATGGGGTCCTACAATGAGCAGTACTTC.

This clonotype came up many times. The chain recombines TRBV7-9 with TRBJ2-5, with unresolved D. V dropped 5 bases and J dropped 2 bases, with 12 bases sitting between them. CDR3 length equals 14 residues. The germline V gene has CDR1 SEHNR and CDR2 FQNEAQ (reference sequence). The CDR3 nucleotides read TGTGCCAGCAGCCTCACAGTGGGGCAAGAGACCCAGTACTTC. It codes for CASSLTVGQETQYF.

This chain joins TRBV7-9 and TRBJ2-7, with 10 bases fitting TRBD2. Germline V gene data show CDR1 as SEHNR and CDR2 as FQNEAQ (reference sequence). Trimming took 7 bases from V and 0 from J; bases not matched to a gene: 12. The CDR3 covers 17 residues. The CDR3 nucleotides are TGTGCCAGCACCATAGGGGGAGCGGGGGGGGCCTCCTACGAGCAGTACTTC. Protein product: CASTIGGAGGASYEQYF. The variable domain in full, completed from reference TRBV7-9 and TRBJ2-7, reads DTGVSQNPRHKITKRGQNVTFRCDPISEHNRLYWYRQTLGQGPEFLTYFQNEAQLEKSRLLSDRFSAERPKGSFSTLEIQRTEQGDSAMYLCASTIGGAGGASYEQYFGPGTRLTVT.

The V and J genes are TRBV20-1 and TRBJ1-6; D might be TRBD1 (6 bases). Germline CDR1 and CDR2: DFQATT and SNEGSKA (reference sequence). Trimming left V 5 bases short and J 7 bases short, with 9 bases between. The length of the CDR3 is 12 residues. The CDR3 region has the DNA TGCAGTGCTCGAGGGGGGAATTCACCCCTCCACTTT. Translation gives CSARGGNSPLHF.

The V call is TRBV3-1, the J call TRBJ2-7; D is undetermined. The CDR3 has 15 residues. V was cut by 3 bases and J by 0 bases, with 12 bases left in between. Per the germline V gene, CDR1 is LGHDT and CDR2 is YNNKEL (reference sequence). CDR3 sequence (DNA): TGTGCCAGCAGCCACTTTACTTACAACTCCTACGAGCAGTACTTC. Encoded protein: CASSHFTYNSYEQYF.

A few counts support this clonotype. The chain has TRBV5-1 and TRBJ1-1, with a possible D match to TRBD1 (6 bases). Trimming took 4 bases from V and 3 from J, leaving 13 bases between them. This CDR3 spans 14 amino acids. Germline V CDR1 and CDR2: SGHRS, YFSETQ. In DNA, the CDR3 is TGCGCCAGCAGCCCCCAGGGGCCCCACACTGAAGCTTTCTTT. It specifies CASSPQGPHTEAFF.

This clonotype was seen at least ten times. This sequence may be a read error, since a much larger clone differs from it by one base. CDR3 in amino acids: CASSYARGSYEQYF. The CDR3, as DNA: TGTGCCAGCAGTTACGCTAGGGGGTCCTACGAGCAGTACTTC. J is TRBJ2-7 and V is TRBV6-5; D may be TRBD1 (6 bases). V lost 2 bases to trimming and J lost 1 base, with 9 bases between them. Germline V CDR1 and CDR2: MNHEY, SVGAGI. This CDR3 comprises 14 residues.

V gene TRBV27 combines with J gene TRBJ2-1, with 7 bases lining up with TRBD2. Germline V gene lookup returns CDR1 MNHEY and CDR2 SMNVEV (reference sequence). V was clipped by 6 bases and J by 1 base; unmatched bases: 3. This CDR3 spans 14 amino acids. The CDR3 DNA sequence: TGTGCCAGCAGGACTAGCAATTCCTACAATGAGCAGTTCTTC. Its protein product is CASRTSNSYNEQFF.

The chain recombines TRBV28 with TRBJ2-7, with 8 bases matching TRBD1. Germline trimming cut 3 bases from V and 1 base from J; bases unmatched to any gene: 8. The germline V gene has CDR1 MDHEN and CDR2 SYDVKM. The CDR3 is 16 amino acids. The chain's CDR3 is CASSFSGQGLSYEQYF. DNA of the CDR3: TGTGCCAGCAGTTTTTCTGGACAGGGCCTTTCCTACGAGCAGTACTTC.

This sequence joins TRBV20-1 and TRBJ2-7; perhaps TRBD2 as D (7 bases). The end of the DNA fits TRBJ2-5 better, so the J call may be wrong. Germline V gene data show CDR1 as DFQATT and CDR2 as SNEGSKA (reference sequence). The CDR3 covers 14 residues. CDR3 DNA sequence: TGCAGTGCTGGAGGGGGGGCTAACCAAGAGACCCAGTACTTC. Translated, it gives CSAGGGANQETQYF.

V usage is TRBV7-2 and J usage is TRBJ2-2, with unresolved D. V lost 7 bases, J lost 5 bases, and 14 bases lay in between. Germline V CDR1 and CDR2: SGHTA, FQGNSA. The CDR3 is made up of 14 amino acids. CDR3 coding DNA: TGTGCCAGCACCTCCACCCCTGGGACCGGGGAGCTGTTTTTT. This encodes CASTSTPGTGELFF.

At least ten counts were recorded for this clonotype. A much larger clone differs from this one at a single base, so this may be a read error. V gene TRBV6-5 combines with J gene TRBJ2-5, with 9 positions matching TRBD1. Germline-derived CDR1 and CDR2 are MNHEY and SVGAGI. V lost 5 bases to trimming and J lost 11 bases; unmatched junction nucleotides: 15. The CDR3 consists of 15 residues. The chain's CDR3 is CASSEGTGTYNEQYF. The CDR3 region has the DNA TGTGCCAGCAGTGAGGGGACAGGGACCTACAATGAGCAGTACTTC.

The sample holds many counts of this clonotype. The chain combines TRBV6-5 with TRBJ2-7, with 11 bases fitting TRBD1. CDR3 length: 14 residues. The ends lost 6 bases at V and 7 bases at J; junction bases unmatched: 8. Germline V gene sequence: CDR1 MNHEY, CDR2 SVGAGI. Written as DNA, the CDR3 is TGTGCCAGCAGAAGGACAGGGGGCTTTCGAGAGCAGTACTTC. It codes for CASRRTGGFREQYF.

This clonotype showed up just once. This chain connects TRBV7-2 to TRBJ1-2; 7 nucleotides line up with TRBD1. The CDR3 runs to 14 residues. Germline V CDR1 and CDR2: SGHTA, FQGNSA. The trim removed 5 bases at V and 7 bases at J, leaving 10 bases unmatched. DNA of the CDR3: TGTGCCAGCAGCCCCTCGGTAGGGGGCCTTGGCTACACCTTC. Protein sequence: CASSPSVGGLGYTF.

This clonotype was detected a few times. A much larger clone lies one base from this, so it may be a read error. This sequence joins TRBV10-3 and TRBJ2-1; 7 bases map to TRBD2. The J call may not be correct, given that the DNA end is closer to TRBJ2-7. The CDR3 consists of 13 residues. In germline, CDR1 is ENHRY, CDR2 SYGVKD. The CDR3 spells CAIGSGVNNEQYF. The CDR3 DNA is TGTGCCATCGGAAGCGGGGTGAACAATGAGCAGTACTTC.

In this sample, this clonotype turned up a few times. This chain connects TRBV20-1 to TRBJ2-3, with 8 positions matching TRBD1. The junction had 8 bases not matched to a gene; V was cut back by 7 bases and J by 2 bases. Germline loops: CDR1 DFQATT, CDR2 SNEGSKA (reference sequence). The CDR3 has 14 residues. The CDR3 sequence is CSVPQGANTDTQYF. The CDR3 coding sequence is TGCAGTGTCCCCCAGGGGGCTAACACAGATACGCAGTATTTT.

Concerning this clonotype: A much larger clone lies one base from this, so it may be a read error. The CDR3 spells CASSVLAGEEEYF. As DNA, the CDR3 is TGTGCCAGCAGCGTGCTAGCGGGAGAGGAGGAGTACTTC. The chain couples TRBV9 to TRBJ2-4; 10 positions match TRBD2. CDR1 and CDR2 from the germline V gene are SGDLS and YYNGEE. CDR3 size: 13 residues. V shed 2 bases, J shed 14 bases, and the junction held 7 bases outside the gene matches. Together with reference TRBV9 and TRBJ2-4, the CDR3 gives the full variable domain: DSGVTQTPKHLITATGQRVTLRCSPRSGDLSVYWYQQSLDQGLQFLIQYYNGEERAKGNILERFSAQQFPDLHSELNLSSLELGDSALYFCASSVLAGEEEYFGAGTRLSVL.

This clonotype has a count of ten or more. The chain is built from TRBV5-1 and TRBJ2-5, with a tentative D call TRBD1 (6 bases). Germline values: CDR1 SGHRS, CDR2 YFSETQ. The CDR3 totals 14 residues. Trimming removed 4 bases from V and 8 bases from J, with 18 bases in between. CDR3 amino acids: CASSELQGMRTQYF. CDR3 coding DNA: TGCGCCAGCAGCGAACTACAGGGCATGAGAACCCAGTACTTC.

As concerns this clonotype: The junction departs from germline at one end; a sequencing error may be responsible. The chain employs TRBV10-3 and TRBJ1-4; the D is unclear. This CDR3 contains 12 residues. Germline CDR1 and CDR2: ENHRY and SYGVKD. The CDR3 protein is CAISESDEKLFF. The CDR3, as DNA: TGCGCCATCAGTGAGTCTGATGAAAAACTGTTTTTT.

This clonotype was recorded at least ten times. The V call is TRBV18, the J call TRBJ1-5, with D possibly TRBD1 on 5 matching bases. V was clipped by 8 bases and J by 4 bases, with 12 bases between them. Germline-derived CDR1 and CDR2 are KGHSH and LQKENI. The CDR3 is made up of 13 amino acids. CDR3 region: CASSPGRNQPQHF. CDR3 nucleotide sequence: TGTGCCAGCAGCCCGGGACGAAATCAGCCCCAGCATTTT.

As to this clonotype: A read error may be the cause here, since a much bigger clone is one base away. V gene TRBV5-6 combines with J gene TRBJ2-5; TRBD1 agrees at 7 bases. The CDR3 has 13 residues. V shed 4 bases, J shed 5 bases, and the junction held 5 bases outside the gene matches. From germline, CDR1 is SGHDT and CDR2 YYEEEE. This CDR3 is CASSRGQRETQYF. The CDR3 DNA reads as TGTGCCAGCAGCCGGGGACAGAGGGAGACCCAGTACTTC.

The chain employs TRBV15 and TRBJ1-1, with D hard to call. CDR1 LNHNV and CDR2 YYDKDF come from the germline V gene (reference sequence). Deletions cut 1 base from V and 5 bases from J, with 11 bases between. The CDR3 loop spans 14 amino acids. Here the CDR3 reads CATSRVGVTTEAFF. CDR3 sequence (DNA): TGTGCCACCAGCAGAGTGGGAGTTACGACTGAAGCTTTCTTT.

This clonotype was counted only a few times. The chain couples TRBV11-3 to TRBJ1-1, with D hard to call. Germline CDR1 and CDR2: SGHNT and YENEEA. The V gene lost 6 bases and the J gene lost 1 base, with 9 bases spanning the gap. This CDR3 region has 13 residues. The chain's CDR3 is CASSITENTEAFF. The CDR3 coding sequence is TGTGCCAGCAGTATCACAGAGAACACTGAAGCTTTCTTT.

The J gene is TRBJ2-4, the V gene TRBV12-3 or TRBV12-4; 7 positions match TRBD1. Gene TRBJ2-7 matches the end of the DNA better, so the J call may be wrong. The CDR3 has 13 amino acids. The CDR3 nucleotides read TGTGCCAGCAGTTGGGCAGGGGGTGGCGAGCAGTACTTC. Protein product: CASSWAGGGEQYF.

This clonotype was recorded a few times. V usage is TRBV4-1 and J usage is TRBJ1-4; 7 bases map to TRBD1. Looked up from germline, CDR1 is MGHRA and CDR2 is YSYEKL. V shed 1 base, J shed 7 bases, and the junction held 6 bases outside the gene matches. The CDR3 runs 15 residues. The CDR3 sequence: CASSQGRGLVEKLFF. The CDR3, as DNA: TGCGCCAGCAGCCAAGGGAGGGGGCTGGTTGAAAAACTGTTTTTT.

In its sample, this clonotype was seen many times. CDR3 residues: CASSYQTSGSGTQYF. The CDR3 DNA follows: TGTGCCAGCAGTTATCAAACTAGCGGGTCAGGGACCCAGTACTTC. The chain carries TRBV6-5 and TRBJ2-5; 9 bases fit TRBD2. Losses at the gene ends were 3 bases for V and 7 bases for J; bases not matched to a gene: 9. CDR3 length equals 15 residues. Germline CDR1 MNHEY, CDR2 SVGAGI.

This clonotype was picked up many times. The chain recombines TRBV20-1 with TRBJ2-7, with no clear D. The length of the CDR3 is 15 residues. Germline V gene data show CDR1 as DFQATT and CDR2 as SNEGSKA (reference sequence). V lost 0 bases and J 2 bases, leaving 14 bases between the germline ends. The CDR3 reads CSARDRLGLPYEQYF. CDR3 sequence (DNA): TGCAGTGCTAGAGATAGGCTAGGTCTTCCCTACGAGCAGTACTTC.

The chain employs TRBV15 and TRBJ2-1, with TRBD2 matching over 9 bases. Per germline, CDR1 LNHNV and CDR2 YYDKDF (reference sequence). The CDR3 has 13 residues. Germline trimming cut 9 bases from V and 4 bases from J; bases unmatched to any gene: 4. The CDR3: CATKTSGYNEQFF. CDR3 DNA sequence: TGTGCCACGAAGACTAGCGGTTACAATGAGCAGTTCTTC. The full variable domain, completed using reference TRBV15 and TRBJ2-1, is DAMVIQNPRYQVTQFGKPVTLSCSQTLNHNVMYWYQQKSSQAPKLLFHYYDKDFNNEADTPDNFQSRRPNTSFCFLDIRSPGLGDTAMYLCATKTSGYNEQFFGPGTRLTVL.

This clonotype was seen only once. The genes are TRBV7-2 and TRBJ2-1; 11 bases are shared with TRBD1. V was clipped by 5 bases and J by 2 bases; unmatched bases: 5. CDR1 is SGHTA and CDR2 is FQGNSA in the germline V gene. This CDR3 has 16 residues. The CDR3, as DNA: TGTGCCAGCAGCGTGCCGGGACAGGGGGCCTACAATGAGCAGTTCTTC. Amino acid sequence: CASSVPGQGAYNEQFF. Supplemented by reference TRBV7-2 and TRBJ2-1, the full variable domain reads GAGVSQSPSNKVTEKGKDVELRCDPISGHTALYWYRQSLGQGLEFLIYFQGNSAPDKSGLPSDRFSAERTGGSVSTLTIQRTQQEDSAVYLCASSVPGQGAYNEQFFGPGTRLTVL.

This rearrangement joins TRBV21-1 to TRBJ1-5. TRBV21-1 is a documented pseudogene. CDR3 length: 16 amino acids. CDR3 amino acids: CASSKGAVWFRWPQHF. Written as DNA, the CDR3 is TGTGCCAGCAGCAAAGGGGCAGTTTGGTTTCGATGGCCCCAGCATTTT.